The 26 T cell receptor beta chains presented below share a single source sample, sequenced in a study of technical replicates of blood from several donors. Profiling relied on immunoSEQ multiplex PCR, and the TCRdb table lists in-frame clones only, not all of them. The repertoire includes fewer than 60,000 clones, 90% to 95% of them detected once, and about 3% sits in the top ten. The source material was PBMCs. These receptor sequences come from a human donor in good health. Some clones in this sample may be carry-over from other donors' samples.

The V call is TRBV6-5, the J call TRBJ2-3; 7 bases match TRBD2. With V trimmed by 0 bases and J by 9 bases, 9 bases remained unmatched. Germline values: CDR1 MNHEY, CDR2 SVGAGI. CDR3 length: 15 residues. The DNA for the CDR3 is TGTGCCAGCAGTTACTCGAAGGCTAGCGGAGAGACGCAGTATTTT. It specifies CASSYSKASGETQYF.

The J gene is TRBJ2-7, the V gene TRBV7-2, with 8 nucleotides matching TRBD2. Per germline, CDR1 SGHTA and CDR2 FQGNSA. Trimming took 5 bases from V and 2 from J; bases not matched to a gene: 11. The CDR3 loop spans 16 amino acids. As DNA, the CDR3 is TGTGCCAGCAGCAACACGGGACTAGTCGGGCCCTACGAGCAGTACTTC. Translation gives CASSNTGLVGPYEQYF.

This sequence joins TRBV2 and TRBJ1-5, with a weak D call TRBD1 (6 bases). Germline V gene sequence: CDR1 SNHLY, CDR2 FYNNEI. The CDR3 spans 15 residues. The germline V and J ends were trimmed by 8 bases and 0 bases, with 14 bases remaining between them. The CDR3 protein is CASDLQGYSNQPQHF. DNA for the CDR3: TGTGCCAGCGATTTACAGGGCTATAGCAATCAGCCCCAGCATTTT.

The genes are TRBV5-1 and TRBJ2-7; the D is unclear. The CDR3 runs to 15 residues. Deletions cut 0 bases from V and 6 bases from J, with 16 bases between. Germline CDR1 reads SGHRS; CDR2 reads YFSETQ. This CDR3 is CASSLAPAARGEQYF. For the CDR3, the DNA is TGCGCCAGCAGCTTGGCCCCTGCGGCGAGAGGCGAGCAGTACTTC. The variable domain in full, with the rest retrieved from reference TRBV5-1 and TRBJ2-7, is KAGVTQTPRYLIKTRGQQVTLSCSPISGHRSVSWYQQTPGQGLQFLFEYFSETQRNKGNFPGRFSGRQFSNSRSEMNVSTLELGDSALYLCASSLAPAARGEQYFGPGTRLTVT.

The rearrangement joins TRBV7-9 to TRBJ2-7, with 9 bases that match TRBD1. This CDR3 has 12 amino acids. Germline CDR1 reads SEHNR; CDR2 reads FQNEAQ (reference sequence). The V segment lost 8 bases and the J segment 12 bases; nucleotides outside the gene matches: 11. The CDR3 loop reads CASSGQGLRMYF. For the CDR3, the DNA is TGTGCCAGCTCCGGACAGGGGCTCCGGATGTACTTC.

The V and J genes are TRBV5-4 and TRBJ1-2, with 9 positions matching TRBD1. The CDR3 spans 15 residues. Germline-derived CDR1 and CDR2 are SGHNT and YYREEE (reference sequence). The V segment lost 3 bases and the J segment 3 bases; nucleotides outside the gene matches: 6. For the CDR3, the DNA is TGTGCCAGCAGCTATGGACAGGGGCAAGACTATGGCTACACCTTC. Protein: CASSYGQGQDYGYTF.

The J gene is TRBJ2-3, the V gene TRBV10-2; tentatively, D is TRBD1 (5 bases). The V and J ends lost 2 bases and 3 bases respectively, with 15 bases between them. This CDR3 has 16 amino acids. Germline V CDR1 and CDR2: WSHSY, SAAADI. The CDR3 bases are TGCGCCAGCAGTGAGAGGGGCGTGGCGGAGACAGATACGCAGTATTTT. It translates to CASSERGVAETDTQYF.

This sequence joins TRBV5-6 and TRBJ1-5, with TRBD1 matching 7 bases. The V and J ends lost 5 bases and 4 bases, in that order; junction bases with no gene match: 15. The CDR3 loop spans 17 amino acids. The germline gives CDR1 SGHDT, CDR2 YYEEEE. CDR3 sequence reads: CASSSRLQGWGNQPQHF. The CDR3 DNA follows: TGTGCCAGCAGTTCGCGACTACAGGGGTGGGGAAATCAGCCCCAGCATTTT.

Here the CDR3 DNA reads TGCGCCAGCAGCCAAGACGGGCTAGCGGCCAATGAGCAGTTCTTC. It translates to CASSQDGLAANEQFF. The chain has TRBV4-3 and TRBJ2-1, with 7 bases aligning to TRBD2. V trimming: 0 bases; J trimming: 6 bases; junction bases outside the gene matches: 5. The CDR3 runs to 15 residues. Per the germline V gene, CDR1 is LGHNA and CDR2 is YSLEER.

The chain links TRBV29-1 to TRBJ2-2; D is ambiguous. V lost 4 bases and J 3 bases, leaving 12 bases between the germline ends. The germline CDR1 and CDR2 sequences are SQVTM and ANQGSEA. The CDR3 is made up of 14 amino acids. CDR3 sequence reads: CSVVSAEDTGELFF. The CDR3 coding sequence is TGCAGCGTTGTCTCAGCCGAGGACACCGGGGAGCTGTTTTTT.

V and J are TRBV19 and TRBJ1-5; D may be TRBD1 (6 bases). The CDR3 has 18 amino acids. Germline lookup yields CDR1 LNHDA and CDR2 SQIVND (reference sequence). Trimming took off 4 bases at V and 0 bases at J, with 19 bases between the two ends. This CDR3 is CASSTGGRGRYSNQPQHF. In nucleotides, the CDR3 is TGTGCCAGTAGTACGGGGGGCAGAGGGAGATATAGCAATCAGCCCCAGCATTTT.

The V gene is TRBV7-2, the J gene TRBJ2-1; TRBD2 matches at 9 bases. J lost 7 bases, V lost 3 bases, and 4 bases had no gene match. Germline V gene lookup returns CDR1 SGHTA and CDR2 FQGNSA. The CDR3 is made up of 14 amino acids. The CDR3 DNA follows: TGTGCCAGCAGCTTGGGACTAGCAGGGAATGAGCAGTTCTTC. Its translation: CASSLGLAGNEQFF.

This clone has only one observation. This sequence joins TRBV6-6 and TRBJ2-5; D gene ambiguous. V was clipped by 0 bases and J by 5 bases, with 4 bases between them. CDR1 and CDR2 (germline): MNHNY, SVGAGI (reference sequence). The CDR3 sequence is 12 residues long. CDR3 sequence reads: CASSYSRETQYF. CDR3 DNA sequence: TGTGCCAGCAGTTACTCCCGTGAGACCCAGTACTTC.

This chain connects TRBV5-6 to TRBJ1-5; possible D gene TRBD1, 6 bases. The V and J ends lost 0 bases and 4 bases respectively, with 11 bases between them. The V gene's germline CDR1 is SGHDT and CDR2 YYEEEE. The CDR3 runs to 15 residues. The CDR3 reads CASSLGGGRNQPQHF. The CDR3 bases are TGTGCCAGCAGCTTGGGAGGGGGTAGAAATCAGCCCCAGCATTTT.

The V gene is TRBV27, the J gene TRBJ2-1; D ambiguous. V dropped 6 bases and J dropped 4 bases, with 4 bases sitting between them. The CDR3 sequence is 11 residues long. Germline V CDR1 and CDR2: MNHEY, SMNVEV (reference sequence). The DNA of the CDR3 is TGTGCCAGCAGACTATACAATGAGCAGTTCTTC. This translates into CASRLYNEQFF.

This chain joins TRBV4-3 and TRBJ2-5, with 11 bases fitting TRBD2. This CDR3 contains 18 residues. Germline V gene sequence: CDR1 LGHNA, CDR2 YSLEER. The ends lost 0 bases at V and 5 bases at J; junction bases unmatched: 11. CDR3 residues: CASSQDLIAGGPGETQYF. In DNA, the CDR3 is TGCGCCAGCAGCCAAGATCTGATAGCGGGAGGGCCCGGGGAGACCCAGTACTTC.

The chain couples TRBV7-2 to TRBJ2-5; D may be TRBD2 (5 bases). Germline V gene data show CDR1 as SGHTA and CDR2 as FQGNSA. CDR3 length equals 13 residues. Trimming cost V 5 bases and J 1 base, with 8 bases left between them. The CDR3 nucleotides read TGTGCCAGCAGCCTTGGAGGCCAAGAGACCCAGTACTTC. Translated: CASSLGGQETQYF.

The chain has TRBV7-2 and TRBJ1-6; 9 bases are a match to TRBD1. Losses at the gene ends were 5 bases for V and 2 bases for J; bases not matched to a gene: 10. The CDR3 consists of 18 residues. The germline V gene has CDR1 SGHTA and CDR2 FQGNSA. The CDR3 loop reads CASSPRWTGEAYNSPLHF. CDR3 in DNA: TGTGCCAGCAGCCCACGGTGGACAGGGGAGGCCTATAATTCACCCCTCCACTTT.

Only a few counts were recorded for this clone. The chain links TRBV19 to TRBJ1-2; 8 nucleotides match TRBD1. The CDR3 extends over 15 amino acids. Germline values: CDR1 LNHDA, CDR2 SQIVND (reference sequence). Trimming cost V 3 bases and J 8 bases; bases outside gene matches: 11. CDR3: CASSILGTGSHGYTF. CDR3 coding DNA: TGTGCCAGTAGTATCCTAGGGACAGGATCTCACGGCTACACCTTC.

The rearrangement links TRBV10-1 to TRBJ2-5; TRBD1 aligns across 8 bases. V was pared by 2 bases and J by 10 bases, with 15 bases of the junction left unmatched. The CDR3 totals 16 residues. The germline V gene has CDR1 WNHNN and CDR2 SYGVQD (reference sequence). CDR3 in amino acids: CASSELSGTGLIVQYF. CDR3 nucleotides: TGCGCCAGCAGTGAGCTATCCGGGACAGGCCTGATCGTCCAGTACTTC.

This chain links TRBV4-2 with TRBJ2-5; maybe TRBD2 (6 bases). The V gene lost 0 bases and the J gene lost 2 bases, with 13 bases spanning the gap. CDR1 and CDR2 (germline): LGHNA, YNFKEQ. This CDR3 is built from 16 residues. CDR3 coding DNA: TGTGCCAGCAGCCAAGAGGTTGCGGGGCATCAAGAGACCCAGTACTTC. Encoded protein: CASSQEVAGHQETQYF.

The CDR3 region has the DNA TGTGCCAGCAGCGTAGGTACGGACAGGGGGTTTAACGAGCAGTACTTC. This encodes CASSVGTDRGFNEQYF. V gene TRBV9 combines with J gene TRBJ2-7, with 10 bases matching TRBD1. Germline trimming cut 0 bases from V and 5 bases from J; bases unmatched to any gene: 8. The length of the CDR3 is 16 residues. CDR1 and CDR2 from the germline V gene are SGDLS and YYNGEE.

This chain joins TRBV7-2 and TRBJ2-1, with 8 positions matching TRBD2. CDR1 and CDR2 from the germline V gene are SGHTA and FQGNSA. The trim removed 5 bases at V and 3 bases at J, leaving 12 bases unmatched. The CDR3 has 17 residues. CDR3 sequence (DNA): TGTGCCAGCAGCGCCACGGGAAGCGGGAGTATCTACAATGAGCAGTTCTTC. Translation: CASSATGSGSIYNEQFF. The full variable domain, in which reference TRBV7-2 and TRBJ2-1 provide the parts outside the CDR3, is GAGVSQSPSNKVTEKGKDVELRCDPISGHTALYWYRQSLGQGLEFLIYFQGNSAPDKSGLPSDRFSAERTGGSVSTLTIQRTQQEDSAVYLCASSATGSGSIYNEQFFGPGTRLTVL.

This clone has just one count. The rearrangement uses TRBV5-1 and TRBJ1-4, with D possibly TRBD1 on 6 matching bases. Trimming pared 4 bases from V and 5 bases from J, leaving 15 bases between. Germline V CDR1 and CDR2: SGHRS, YFSETQ. This CDR3 has 15 amino acids. The CDR3 is CASSMSTGLNEKLFF. The CDR3 bases are TGCGCCAGCAGCATGTCAACAGGGTTAAATGAAAAACTGTTTTTT.

The chain combines TRBV7-2 with TRBJ2-7, with D tentatively TRBD1 (5 bases). The CDR3 spans 11 residues. Trimming left V 6 bases short and J 8 bases short, with 11 bases between. Looked up from germline, CDR1 is SGHTA and CDR2 is FQGNSA. In DNA, the CDR3 is TGTGCCAGCAGTTCAGGACACCAGCAGTACTTC. This translates into CASSSGHQQYF.

This chain's CDR3 is CASSIQGGQETQYF. As DNA, the CDR3 is TGTGCCAGCAGCATTCAGGGGGGCCAAGAGACCCAGTACTTC. V usage is TRBV7-9 and J usage is TRBJ2-5, with a weak D call TRBD1 (7 bases). This CDR3 has 14 amino acids. Germline CDR1 and CDR2: SEHNR and FQNEAQ (reference sequence). Trimming cost V 5 bases and J 1 base, with 11 bases left between them.